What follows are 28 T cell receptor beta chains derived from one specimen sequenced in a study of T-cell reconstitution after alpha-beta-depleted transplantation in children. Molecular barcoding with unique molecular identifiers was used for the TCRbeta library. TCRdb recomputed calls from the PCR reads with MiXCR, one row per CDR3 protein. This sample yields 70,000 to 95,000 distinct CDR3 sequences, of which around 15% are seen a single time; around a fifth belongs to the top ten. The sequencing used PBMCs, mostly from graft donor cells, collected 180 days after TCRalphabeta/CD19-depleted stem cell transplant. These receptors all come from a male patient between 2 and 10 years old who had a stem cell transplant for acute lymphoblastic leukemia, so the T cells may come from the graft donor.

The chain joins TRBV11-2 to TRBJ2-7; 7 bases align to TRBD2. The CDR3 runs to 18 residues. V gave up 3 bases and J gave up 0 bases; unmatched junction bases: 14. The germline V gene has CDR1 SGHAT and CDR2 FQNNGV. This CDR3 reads CASSFGGFWTPSSYEQYF. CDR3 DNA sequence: TGTGCCAGCAGCTTCGGGGGGTTCTGGACACCGAGCTCCTACGAGCAGTACTTC.

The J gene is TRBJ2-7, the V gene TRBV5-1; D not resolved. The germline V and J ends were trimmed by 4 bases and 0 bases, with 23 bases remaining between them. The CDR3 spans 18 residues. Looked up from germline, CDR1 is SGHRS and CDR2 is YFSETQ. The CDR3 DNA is TGCGCCAGCAGCCACCCCAAAAAAGAGTTTAAGAGCTCCTACGAGCAGTACTTC. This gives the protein CASSHPKKEFKSSYEQYF.

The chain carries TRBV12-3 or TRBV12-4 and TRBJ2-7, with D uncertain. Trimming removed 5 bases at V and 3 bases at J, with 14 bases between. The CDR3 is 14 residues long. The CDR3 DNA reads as TGTGCCAGCAGTGGGTGGCAAGCCTACTACGAGCAGTACTTC. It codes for CASSGWQAYYEQYF.

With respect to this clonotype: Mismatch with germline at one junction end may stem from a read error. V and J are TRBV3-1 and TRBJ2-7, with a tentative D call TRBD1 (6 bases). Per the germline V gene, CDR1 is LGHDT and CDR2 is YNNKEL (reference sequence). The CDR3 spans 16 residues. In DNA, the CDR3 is TGTGCCAGCAGACAAGGGGGTGAAACTAGATACTACGAGCAGTACTTC. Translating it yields CASRQGGETRYYEQYF.

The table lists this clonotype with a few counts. CDR3 DNA: TGTGCCAGCAGTTATGGTAAGGGATACGAGCAGTACTTC. Residues: CASSYGKGYEQYF. V usage is TRBV27 and J usage is TRBJ2-7; D is unclear. The CDR3 is 13 amino acids. CDR1 is MNHEY and CDR2 is SMNVEV in the germline V gene (reference sequence). V shed 4 bases and J shed 4 bases, with 11 bases lying between them.

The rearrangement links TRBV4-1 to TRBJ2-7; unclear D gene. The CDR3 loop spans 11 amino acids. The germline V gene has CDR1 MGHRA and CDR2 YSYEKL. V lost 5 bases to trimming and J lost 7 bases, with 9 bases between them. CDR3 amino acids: CASSESREQYF. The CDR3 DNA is TGCGCCAGCAGCGAAAGTCGTGAGCAGTACTTC.

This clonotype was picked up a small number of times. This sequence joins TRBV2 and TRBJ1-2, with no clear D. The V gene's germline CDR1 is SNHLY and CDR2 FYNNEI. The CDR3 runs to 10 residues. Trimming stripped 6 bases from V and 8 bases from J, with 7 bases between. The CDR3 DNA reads TGTGCCAGCAGCCCCGGGGGCTACACCTTC. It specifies CASSPGGYTF.

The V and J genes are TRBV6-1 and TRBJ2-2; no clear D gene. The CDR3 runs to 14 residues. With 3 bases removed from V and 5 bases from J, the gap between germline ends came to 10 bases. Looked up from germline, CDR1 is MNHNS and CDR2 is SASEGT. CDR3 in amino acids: CASSELPSTGELFF. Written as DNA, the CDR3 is TGTGCCAGCAGTGAGCTCCCCTCGACCGGGGAGCTGTTTTTT.

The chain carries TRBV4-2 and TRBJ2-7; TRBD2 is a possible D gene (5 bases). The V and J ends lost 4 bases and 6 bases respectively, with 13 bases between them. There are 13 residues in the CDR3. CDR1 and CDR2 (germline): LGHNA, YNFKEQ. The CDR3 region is CASSLGLISEQYF. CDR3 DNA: TGTGCCAGCAGCCTCGGACTGATTAGCGAGCAGTACTTC.

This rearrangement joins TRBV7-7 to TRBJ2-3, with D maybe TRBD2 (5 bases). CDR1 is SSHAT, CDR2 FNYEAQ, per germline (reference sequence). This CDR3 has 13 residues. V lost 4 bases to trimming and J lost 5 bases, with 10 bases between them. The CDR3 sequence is CASSSRERDTQYF. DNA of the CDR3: TGTGCCAGCAGCTCTAGGGAGAGAGATACGCAGTATTTT.

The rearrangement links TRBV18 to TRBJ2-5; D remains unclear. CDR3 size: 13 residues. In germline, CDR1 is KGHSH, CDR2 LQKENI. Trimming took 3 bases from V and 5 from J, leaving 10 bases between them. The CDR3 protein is CASSPDEAETQYF. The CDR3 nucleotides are TGTGCCAGCTCACCGGACGAGGCTGAGACCCAGTACTTC.

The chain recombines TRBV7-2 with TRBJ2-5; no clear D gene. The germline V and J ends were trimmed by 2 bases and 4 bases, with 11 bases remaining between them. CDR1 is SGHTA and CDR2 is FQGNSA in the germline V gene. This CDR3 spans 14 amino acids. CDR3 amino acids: CASSLNGRGETQYF. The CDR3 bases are TGTGCCAGCAGCTTAAATGGTAGAGGAGAGACCCAGTACTTC.

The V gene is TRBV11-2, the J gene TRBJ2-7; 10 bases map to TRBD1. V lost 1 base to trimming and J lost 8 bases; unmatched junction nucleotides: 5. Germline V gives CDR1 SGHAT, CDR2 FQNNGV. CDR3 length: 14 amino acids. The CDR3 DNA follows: TGTGCCAGCAGCTTAGGGACAGGGGGTTTTCAGCAGTACTTC. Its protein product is CASSLGTGGFQQYF.

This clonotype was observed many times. The chain's CDR3 is CATKRIAEGTLWQFF. Here the CDR3 DNA reads TGTGCCACCAAACGAATAGCGGAGGGCACCCTTTGGCAGTTCTTC. This rearrangement joins TRBV12-3 or TRBV12-4 to TRBJ2-1; weak D call: TRBD2 (6 bases). This CDR3 has 15 amino acids. The V end was cut by 10 bases, the J end by 12 bases, with 28 bases between.

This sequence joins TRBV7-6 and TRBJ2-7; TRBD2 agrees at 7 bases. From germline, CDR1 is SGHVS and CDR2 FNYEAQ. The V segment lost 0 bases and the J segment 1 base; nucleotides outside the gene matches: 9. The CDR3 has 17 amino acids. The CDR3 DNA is TGTGCCAGCAGCTTAGCGTGGGCGGGGGAAGGATCCTACGAGCAGTACTTC. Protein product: CASSLAWAGEGSYEQYF. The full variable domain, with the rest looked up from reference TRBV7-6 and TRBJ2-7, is GAGVSQSPRYKVTKRGQDVALRCDPISGHVSLYWYRQALGQGPEFLTYFNYEAQQDKSGLPNDRFSAERPEGSISTLTIQRTEQRDSAMYRCASSLAWAGEGSYEQYFGPGTRLTVT.

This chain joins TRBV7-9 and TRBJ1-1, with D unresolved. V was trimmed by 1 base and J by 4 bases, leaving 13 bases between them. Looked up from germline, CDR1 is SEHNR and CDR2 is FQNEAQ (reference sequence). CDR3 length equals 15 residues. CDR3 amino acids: CASSLGTGRGTEAFF. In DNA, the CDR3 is TGTGCCAGCAGCTTAGGGACGGGAAGAGGCACTGAAGCTTTCTTT.

The DNA for the CDR3 is TGTGCCAGCAGCTTAGAACTAGCGGGAGGGTACGAGCAGTACTTC. Amino acids: CASSLELAGGYEQYF. The rearrangement joins TRBV7-2 to TRBJ2-7, with 13 bases matching TRBD2. The CDR3 extends over 15 amino acids. J gave up 4 bases and V 1 base, and 1 base lay outside the gene matches. Germline CDR1 and CDR2: SGHTA and FQGNSA.

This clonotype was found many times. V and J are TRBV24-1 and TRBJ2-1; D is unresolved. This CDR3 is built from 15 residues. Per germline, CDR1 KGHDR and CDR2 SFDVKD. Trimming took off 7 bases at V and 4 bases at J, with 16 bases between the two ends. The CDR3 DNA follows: TGTGCCACCAGCCCCGCCCTCCCCGGATACAATGAGCAGTTCTTC. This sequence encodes CATSPALPGYNEQFF.

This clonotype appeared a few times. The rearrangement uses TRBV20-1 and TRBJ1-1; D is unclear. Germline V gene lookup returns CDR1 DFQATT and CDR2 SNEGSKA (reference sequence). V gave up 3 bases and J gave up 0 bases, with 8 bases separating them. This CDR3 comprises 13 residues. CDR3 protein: CSASDGLNTEAFF. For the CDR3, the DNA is TGCAGTGCTAGTGACGGGTTGAACACTGAAGCTTTCTTT.

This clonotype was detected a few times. The chain's CDR3 is CASSNWASTQETQYF. In DNA, the CDR3 is TGTGCCAGCAGCAATTGGGCGAGTACTCAAGAGACCCAGTACTTC. The chain uses TRBV12-3 or TRBV12-4 and TRBJ2-5; the D is unclear. The length of the CDR3 is 15 residues. The V gene lost 6 bases and the J gene lost 2 bases, with 16 bases spanning the gap.

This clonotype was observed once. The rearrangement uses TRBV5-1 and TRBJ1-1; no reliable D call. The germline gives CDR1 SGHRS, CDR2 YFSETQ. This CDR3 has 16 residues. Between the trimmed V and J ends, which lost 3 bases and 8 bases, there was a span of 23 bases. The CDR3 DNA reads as TGCGCCAGCAGCTCGCCGGTCGGCATGTTGACCACCGAAGCTTTCTTT. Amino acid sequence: CASSSPVGMLTTEAFF.

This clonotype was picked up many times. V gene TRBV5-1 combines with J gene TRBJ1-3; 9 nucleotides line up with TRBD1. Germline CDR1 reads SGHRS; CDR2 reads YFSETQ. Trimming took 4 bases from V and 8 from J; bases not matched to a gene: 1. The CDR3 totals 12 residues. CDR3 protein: CASSRQGDTIYF. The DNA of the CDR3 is TGCGCCAGCAGCCGACAGGGGGACACCATATATTTT.

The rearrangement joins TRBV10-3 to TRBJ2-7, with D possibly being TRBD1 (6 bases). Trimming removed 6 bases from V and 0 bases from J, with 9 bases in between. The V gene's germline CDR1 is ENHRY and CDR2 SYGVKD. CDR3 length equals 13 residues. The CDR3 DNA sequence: TGTGCCATCAGAGACAGGCTCTCCTACGAGCAGTACTTC. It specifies CAIRDRLSYEQYF.

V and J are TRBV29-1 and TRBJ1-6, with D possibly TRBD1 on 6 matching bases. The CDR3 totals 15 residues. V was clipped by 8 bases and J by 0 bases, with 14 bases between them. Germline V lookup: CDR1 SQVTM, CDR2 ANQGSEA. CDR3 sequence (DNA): TGCAGCTTATTACAGGGTAGCTCCTATAATTCACCCCTCCACTTT. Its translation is CSLLQGSSYNSPLHF.

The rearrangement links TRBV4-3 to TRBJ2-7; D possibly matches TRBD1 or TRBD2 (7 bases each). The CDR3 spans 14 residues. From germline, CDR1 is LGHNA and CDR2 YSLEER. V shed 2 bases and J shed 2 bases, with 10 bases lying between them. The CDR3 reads CASSQQGGAYEQYF. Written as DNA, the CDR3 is TGCGCCAGCAGCCAACAGGGGGGGGCCTACGAGCAGTACTTC.

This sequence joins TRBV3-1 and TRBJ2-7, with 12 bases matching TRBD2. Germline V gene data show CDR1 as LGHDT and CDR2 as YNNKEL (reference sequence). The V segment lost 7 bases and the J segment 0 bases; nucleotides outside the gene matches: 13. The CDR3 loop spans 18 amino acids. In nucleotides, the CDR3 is TGTGCCAGCACCCGCCCGGGACTAGCGGGCCTCAGCTCCTACGAGCAGTACTTC. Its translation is CASTRPGLAGLSSYEQYF.

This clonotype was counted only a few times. The CDR3 is CASSLAGGNGYTF. CDR3 DNA sequence: TGTGCCAGCAGCTTAGCAGGGGGAAATGGCTACACCTTC. The genes are TRBV7-8 and TRBJ1-2; weak D call: TRBD1 (6 bases). V lost 0 bases and J lost 6, with 8 bases in between. Germline CDR1 is SGHVS and CDR2 is FQNEAQ. The CDR3 is 13 amino acids.

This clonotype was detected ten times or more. The CDR3 DNA is TGCGCCAGCCGATTCGATCCCGGGGTCGTCTATGGCTACACCTTC. Protein sequence: CASRFDPGVVYGYTF. The rearrangement uses TRBV5-1 and TRBJ1-2; no reliable D call. Germline-derived CDR1 and CDR2 are SGHRS and YFSETQ. The CDR3 spans 15 residues. V was cut by 7 bases and J by 4 bases, with 20 bases left in between.